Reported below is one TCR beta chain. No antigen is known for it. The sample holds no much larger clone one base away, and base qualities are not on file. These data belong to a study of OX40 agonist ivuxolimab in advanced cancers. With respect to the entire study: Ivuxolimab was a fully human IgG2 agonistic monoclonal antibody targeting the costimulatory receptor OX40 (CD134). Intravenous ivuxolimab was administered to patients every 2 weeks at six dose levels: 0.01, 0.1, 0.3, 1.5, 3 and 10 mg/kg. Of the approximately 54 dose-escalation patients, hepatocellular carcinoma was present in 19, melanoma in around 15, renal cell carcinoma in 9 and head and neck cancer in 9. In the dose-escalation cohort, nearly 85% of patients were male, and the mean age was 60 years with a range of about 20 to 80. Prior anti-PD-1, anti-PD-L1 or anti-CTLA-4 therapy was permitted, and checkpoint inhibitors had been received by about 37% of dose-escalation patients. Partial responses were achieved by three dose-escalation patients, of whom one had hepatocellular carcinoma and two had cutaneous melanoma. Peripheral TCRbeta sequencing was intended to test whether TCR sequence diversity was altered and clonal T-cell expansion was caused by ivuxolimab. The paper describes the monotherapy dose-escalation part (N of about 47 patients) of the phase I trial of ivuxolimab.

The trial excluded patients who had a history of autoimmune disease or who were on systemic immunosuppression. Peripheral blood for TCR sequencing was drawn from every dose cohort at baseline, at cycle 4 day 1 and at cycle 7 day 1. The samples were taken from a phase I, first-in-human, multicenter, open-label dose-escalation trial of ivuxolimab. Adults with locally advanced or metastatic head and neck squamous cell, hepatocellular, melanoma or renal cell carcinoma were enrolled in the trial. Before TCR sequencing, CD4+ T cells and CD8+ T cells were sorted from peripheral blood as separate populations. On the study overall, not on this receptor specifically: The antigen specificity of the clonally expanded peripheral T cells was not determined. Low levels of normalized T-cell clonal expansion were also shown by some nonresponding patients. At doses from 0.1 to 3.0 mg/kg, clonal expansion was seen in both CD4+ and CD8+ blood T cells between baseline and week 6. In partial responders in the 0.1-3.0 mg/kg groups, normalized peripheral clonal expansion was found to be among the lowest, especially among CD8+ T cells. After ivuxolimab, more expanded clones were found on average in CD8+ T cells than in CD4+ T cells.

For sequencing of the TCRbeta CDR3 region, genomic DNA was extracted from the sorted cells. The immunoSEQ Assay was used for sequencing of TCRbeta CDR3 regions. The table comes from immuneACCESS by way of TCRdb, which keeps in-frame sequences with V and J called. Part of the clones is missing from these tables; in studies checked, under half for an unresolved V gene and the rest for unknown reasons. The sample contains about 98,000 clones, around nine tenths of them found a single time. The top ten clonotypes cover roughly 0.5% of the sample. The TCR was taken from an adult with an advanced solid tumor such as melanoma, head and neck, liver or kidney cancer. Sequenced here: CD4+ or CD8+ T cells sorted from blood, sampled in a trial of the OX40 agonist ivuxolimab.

CDR3 reads: CASSLGRGDEQYF. The bases read TGCGCCAGCAGCCTAGGGCGGGGAGACGAGCAGTACTTC. The chain is made from TRBV4-3 and TRBJ2-7, with a tentative D gene TRBD2 over 6 matching bases. V and J are truncated by 4 bases and 5 bases respectively, leaving an intervening sequence of 12 bases. The CDR3 contains 13 residues, cysteine and phenylalanine counted. Solely the CDR3 DNA is kept, with 39 bases framed from the first base. The germline V gene sets CDR1 to LGHNA and CDR2 to YSLEER.